The clone carrying this T cell receptor beta chain was detected many times. This entry comes from a study of blood T cells in healthy people across ages. With a J-beta primer mix and a sample-barcoded 5' primer, a second PCR ran 7 to 11 cycles. TCRdb processed the 5' RACE reads anew with MiXCR; each CDR3 protein has one entry. Of about 1,500,000 distinct CDR3 sequences detected, roughly 28% appear once; the ten largest clones hold about 8%. The CDR3 is made up of 14 amino acids. Trimming cost V 4 bases and J 3 bases, with 14 bases left between them. Looked up from germline, CDR1 is SGHRS and CDR2 is YFSETQ.

V and J are TRBV5-1 and TRBJ2-7; D may be TRBD1 (6 bases). The clonotype was recovered from a woman aged 25-40 years in good health. Source material: blood. CDR3 amino acids: CASSPGTPNYEQYF. In nucleotides, the CDR3 is TGCGCCAGCAGCCCCGGGACACCTAACTACGAGCAGTACTTC.